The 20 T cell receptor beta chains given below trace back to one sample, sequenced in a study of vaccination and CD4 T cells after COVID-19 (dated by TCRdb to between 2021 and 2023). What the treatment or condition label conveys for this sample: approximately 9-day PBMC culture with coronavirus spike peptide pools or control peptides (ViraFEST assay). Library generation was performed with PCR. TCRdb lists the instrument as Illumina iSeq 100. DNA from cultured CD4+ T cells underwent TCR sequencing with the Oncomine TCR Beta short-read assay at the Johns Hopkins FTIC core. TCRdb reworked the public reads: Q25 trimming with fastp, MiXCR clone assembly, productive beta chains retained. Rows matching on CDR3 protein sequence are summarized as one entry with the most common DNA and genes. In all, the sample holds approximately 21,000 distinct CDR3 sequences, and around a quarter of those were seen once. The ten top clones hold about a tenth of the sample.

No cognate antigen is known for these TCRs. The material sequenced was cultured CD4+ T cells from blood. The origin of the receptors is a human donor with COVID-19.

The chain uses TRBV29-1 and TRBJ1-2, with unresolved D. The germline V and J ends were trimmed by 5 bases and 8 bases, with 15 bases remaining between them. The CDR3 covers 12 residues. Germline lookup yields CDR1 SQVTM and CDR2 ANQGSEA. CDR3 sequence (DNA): TGCAGCGTTTCAATCTCTGGGCTCGGCTACACCTTC. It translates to CSVSISGLGYTF.

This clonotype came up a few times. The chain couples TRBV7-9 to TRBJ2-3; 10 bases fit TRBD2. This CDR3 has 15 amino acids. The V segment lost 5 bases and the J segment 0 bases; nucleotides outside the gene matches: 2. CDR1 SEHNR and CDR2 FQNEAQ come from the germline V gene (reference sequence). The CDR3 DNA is TGTGCCAGCAGCCGGACTAGCGGTAGCACAGATACGCAGTATTTT. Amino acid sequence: CASSRTSGSTDTQYF. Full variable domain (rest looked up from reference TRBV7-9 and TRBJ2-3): DTGVSQNPRHKITKRGQNVTFRCDPISEHNRLYWYRQTLGQGPEFLTYFQNEAQLEKSRLLSDRFSAERPKGSFSTLEIQRTEQGDSAMYLCASSRTSGSTDTQYFGPGTRLTVL.

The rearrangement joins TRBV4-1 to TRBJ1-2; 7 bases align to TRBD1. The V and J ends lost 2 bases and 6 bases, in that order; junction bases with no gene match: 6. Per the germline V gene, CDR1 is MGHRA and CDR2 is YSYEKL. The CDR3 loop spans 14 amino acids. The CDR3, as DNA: TGCGCCAGCAGCCAACCTGACAGGGTTCATGGCTACACCTTC. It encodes CASSQPDRVHGYTF.

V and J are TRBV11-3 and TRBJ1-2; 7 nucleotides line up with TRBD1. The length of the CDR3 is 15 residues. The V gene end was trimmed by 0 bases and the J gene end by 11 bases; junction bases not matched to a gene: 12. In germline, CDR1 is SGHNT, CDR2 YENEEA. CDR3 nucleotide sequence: TGTGCCAGCAGCTTAGATTTGGGACAGAGGATCGGGTACACCTTC. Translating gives CASSLDLGQRIGYTF.

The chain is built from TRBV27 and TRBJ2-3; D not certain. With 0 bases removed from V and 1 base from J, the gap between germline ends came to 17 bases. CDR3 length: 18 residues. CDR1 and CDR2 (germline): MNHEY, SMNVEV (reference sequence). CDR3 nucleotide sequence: TGTGCCAGCAGTTTATCCCTACGCGCATTGCGTGGCACAGATACGCAGTATTTT. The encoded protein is CASSLSLRALRGTDTQYF.

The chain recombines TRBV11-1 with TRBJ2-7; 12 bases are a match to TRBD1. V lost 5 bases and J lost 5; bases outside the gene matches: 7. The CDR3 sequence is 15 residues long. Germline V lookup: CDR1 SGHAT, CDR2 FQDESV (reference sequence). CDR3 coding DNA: TGTGCCAGCAGCCCGGGGACAGGGGGCAGGAACGAGCAGTACTTC. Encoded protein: CASSPGTGGRNEQYF.

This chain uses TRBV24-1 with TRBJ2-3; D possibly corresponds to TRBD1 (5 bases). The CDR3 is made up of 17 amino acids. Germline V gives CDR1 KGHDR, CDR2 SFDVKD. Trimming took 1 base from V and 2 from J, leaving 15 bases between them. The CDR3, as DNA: TGTGCCACCAGTGATTTACTAAATCAGGGTTACACAGATACGCAGTATTTT. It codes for CATSDLLNQGYTDTQYF.

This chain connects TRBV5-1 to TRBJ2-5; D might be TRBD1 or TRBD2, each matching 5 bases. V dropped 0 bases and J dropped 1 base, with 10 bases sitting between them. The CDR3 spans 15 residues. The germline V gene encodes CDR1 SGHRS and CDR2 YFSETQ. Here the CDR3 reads CASSLGTGAQETQYF. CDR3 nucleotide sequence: TGCGCCAGCAGCTTGGGGACCGGGGCCCAAGAGACCCAGTACTTC.

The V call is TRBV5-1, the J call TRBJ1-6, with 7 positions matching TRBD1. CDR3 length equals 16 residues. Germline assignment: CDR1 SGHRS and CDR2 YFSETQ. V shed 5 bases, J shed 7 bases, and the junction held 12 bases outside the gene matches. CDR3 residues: CASRQNPTGTNSPLHF. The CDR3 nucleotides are TGCGCCAGCAGACAAAACCCGACAGGGACCAATTCACCCCTCCACTTT.

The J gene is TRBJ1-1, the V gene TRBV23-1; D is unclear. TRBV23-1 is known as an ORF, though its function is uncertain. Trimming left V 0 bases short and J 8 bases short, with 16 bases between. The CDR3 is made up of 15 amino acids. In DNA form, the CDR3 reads TGCGCCAGCAGTCAATCGGGTATAACCCGGATCGAAGCTTTCTTT. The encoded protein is CASSQSGITRIEAFF.

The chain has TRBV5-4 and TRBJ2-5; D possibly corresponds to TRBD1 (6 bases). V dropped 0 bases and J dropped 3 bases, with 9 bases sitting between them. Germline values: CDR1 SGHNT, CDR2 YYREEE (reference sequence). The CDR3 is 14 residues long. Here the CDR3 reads CASSLAGVKETQYF. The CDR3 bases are TGTGCCAGCAGCTTGGCAGGGGTGAAAGAGACCCAGTACTTC.

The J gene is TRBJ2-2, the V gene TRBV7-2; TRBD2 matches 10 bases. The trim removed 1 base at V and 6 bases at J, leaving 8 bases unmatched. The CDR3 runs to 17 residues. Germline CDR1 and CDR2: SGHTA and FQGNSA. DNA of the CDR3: TGTGCCAGCAGCTTAGGGCTAGCGGGGGCCTACTCCGGGGAGCTGTTTTTT. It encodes CASSLGLAGAYSGELFF. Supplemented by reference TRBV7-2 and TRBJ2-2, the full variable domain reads GAGVSQSPSNKVTEKGKDVELRCDPISGHTALYWYRQSLGQGLEFLIYFQGNSAPDKSGLPSDRFSAERTGGSVSTLTIQRTQQEDSAVYLCASSLGLAGAYSGELFFGEGSRLTVL.

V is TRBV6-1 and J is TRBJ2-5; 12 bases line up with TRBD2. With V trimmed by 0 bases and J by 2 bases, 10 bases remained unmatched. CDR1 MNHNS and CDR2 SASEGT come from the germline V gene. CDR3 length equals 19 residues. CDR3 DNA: TGTGCCAGCAGTGAAGCGCGGTGGGGACTAGCGGGCTCACAAGAGACCCAGTACTTC. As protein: CASSEARWGLAGSQETQYF.

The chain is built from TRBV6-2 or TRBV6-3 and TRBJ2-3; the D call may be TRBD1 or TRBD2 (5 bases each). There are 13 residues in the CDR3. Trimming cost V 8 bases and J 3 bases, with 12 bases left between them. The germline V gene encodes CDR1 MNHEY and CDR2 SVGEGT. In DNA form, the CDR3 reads TGTGCCAGCGGAACTGGGGGAACAGATACGCAGTATTTT. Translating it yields CASGTGGTDTQYF.

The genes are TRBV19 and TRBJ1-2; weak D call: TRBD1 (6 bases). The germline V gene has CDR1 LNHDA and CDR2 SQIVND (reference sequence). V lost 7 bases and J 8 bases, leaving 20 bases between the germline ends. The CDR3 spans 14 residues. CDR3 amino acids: CASNSRQLRGGYTF. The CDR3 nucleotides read TGTGCCAGTAATTCGAGACAGCTCAGGGGCGGCTACACCTTC.

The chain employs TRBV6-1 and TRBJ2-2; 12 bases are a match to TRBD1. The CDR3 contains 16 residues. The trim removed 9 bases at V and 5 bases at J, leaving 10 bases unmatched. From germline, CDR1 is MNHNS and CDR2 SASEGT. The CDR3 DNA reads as TGTGCCAGTAAGAGGTCGGGACAGGGGGCAACCGGGGAGCTGTTTTTT. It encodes CASKRSGQGATGELFF.

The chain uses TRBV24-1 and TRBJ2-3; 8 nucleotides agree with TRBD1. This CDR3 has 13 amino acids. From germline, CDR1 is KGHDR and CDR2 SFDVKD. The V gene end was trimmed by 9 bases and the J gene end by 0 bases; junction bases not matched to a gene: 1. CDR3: CATGTGSTDTQYF. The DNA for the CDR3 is TGTGCCACCGGGACAGGAAGCACAGATACGCAGTATTTT.

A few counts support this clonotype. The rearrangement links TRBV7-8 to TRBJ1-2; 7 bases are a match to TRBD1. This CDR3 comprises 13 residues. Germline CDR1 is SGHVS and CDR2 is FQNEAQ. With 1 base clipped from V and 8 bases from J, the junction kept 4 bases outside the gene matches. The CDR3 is CASSLETGRGYTF. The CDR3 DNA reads TGTGCCAGCAGCTTAGAGACAGGGAGGGGCTACACCTTC.

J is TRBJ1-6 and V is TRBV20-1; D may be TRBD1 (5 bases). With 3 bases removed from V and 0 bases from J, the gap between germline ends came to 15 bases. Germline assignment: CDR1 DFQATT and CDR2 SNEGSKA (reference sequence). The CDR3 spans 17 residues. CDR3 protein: CSARPGGGSSYNSPLHF. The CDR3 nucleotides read TGCAGTGCTAGGCCTGGGGGAGGGAGCTCCTATAATTCACCCCTCCACTTT.

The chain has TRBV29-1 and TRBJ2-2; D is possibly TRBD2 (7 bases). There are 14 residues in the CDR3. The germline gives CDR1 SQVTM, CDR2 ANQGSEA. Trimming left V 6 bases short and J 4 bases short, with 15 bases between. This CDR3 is CSVAGAGATGELFF. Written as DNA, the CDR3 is TGCAGCGTCGCCGGGGCGGGGGCCACCGGGGAGCTGTTTTTT.